This T cell receptor beta chain originates from a study of identical twins. J gave up 3 bases and V 3 bases, and 4 bases lay outside the gene matches. Germline CDR1 SGHTA, CDR2 FQGTGA. CDR3 length equals 15 residues. Each CDR3 protein is one row after TCRdb ran MiXCR on the 5' RACE reads. The data show a few hundred thousand distinct CDR3 sequences, 6% to 7% seen once. Another study also made use of these data, one on T cells expressing NK-cell markers. According to that study: It was from sorted CD3+CD56+NKG2C+, CD3+CD56+NKG2C- and CD3+CD56-NKG2C+ T cells that TCR beta repertoires came. Several of the donors carried dominant NKG2C+ clonotypes that took up roughly 1.0-7.0% of their CD8+ T cells. The CD3+CD56-NKG2C+ fraction was also led by these clonotypes in a few donors. HCMV specificity was not established for the expanded NKG2C+ T cell clones.

The sequence was collected from a woman aged 18-29 years in good health. Sequenced: CD8+ T cells sorted from blood. This chain joins TRBV7-3 and TRBJ2-3, with 9 bases identical to TRBD2. The CDR3 sequence is CASSFFAGGTDTQYF. Here the CDR3 DNA reads TGTGCCAGCAGCTTTTTTGCGGGGGGGACAGATACGCAGTATTTT.